This T cell receptor (beta chain) was sequenced for a study of blood T cell repertoires in COVID-19. Study in general: Samples of COVID-19 (acute and convalescent) were obtained from the United States, Italy and Spain. T cells, B-cell-depleted T cells, or PBMCs provided the cDNA or gDNA that served as material.

Source study methods: Quantification of nucleated cells was approximated via reference gene primer amplification. The repertoire was sequenced with immunoSEQ multiplex PCR; TCRdb's copy has only in-frame clones and lacks some. Clone size and the V and J calls come from that table; the DNA yielded D and trimming. The sample carries about 39,000 clones, roughly 80% recorded once. CDR1 and CDR2 from the germline V gene are SNHLY and FYNNEI. The CDR3 contains 16 residues. The V end was cut by 9 bases, the J end by 0 bases, with 18 bases between. The receptor was derived from a man aged 50 or older with active or convalescent COVID-19. The sequencing input was peripheral blood. The chain recombines TRBV2 with TRBJ1-3; TRBD1 is a possible D gene (5 bases). This CDR3 is CARKEGQAHSGNTIYF. Written as DNA, the CDR3 is TGTGCCAGAAAGGAGGGGCAGGCGCACTCTGGAAACACCATATATTTT. The whole variable domain, filled in from reference TRBV2 and TRBJ1-3, reads EPEVTQTPSHQVTQMGQEVILRCVPISNHLYFYWYRQILGQKVEFLVSFYNNEISEKSEIFDDQFSVERPDGSNFTLKIRSTKLEDSAMYFCARKEGQAHSGNTIYFGEGSWLTVV.